These 21 T cell receptor beta chains were all obtained from the same sample, sequenced in a study of shared clonotypes between healthy human individuals. Sequencing used immunoSEQ multiplex PCR; TCRdb keeps in-frame clones, though not all of them. In the table there are about half a million clones, approximately 82% of which are singletons. The sample comprised PBMCs. Receptors originate from a woman between 35 and 50 years old in good health. Some clones in this sample may be carry-over from other donors' samples.

This rearrangement joins TRBV6-1 to TRBJ2-5, with a possible D match to TRBD1 (5 bases). The length of the CDR3 is 12 residues. Looked up from germline, CDR1 is MNHNS and CDR2 is SASEGT. V was cut by 5 bases and J by 2 bases, with 6 bases left in between. Here the CDR3 reads CASSPGQETQYF. CDR3 coding DNA: TGTGCCAGCAGTCCAGGGCAAGAGACCCAGTACTTC.

The J gene is TRBJ2-1, the V gene TRBV9; D is unclear. Germline V gives CDR1 SGDLS, CDR2 YYNGEE. CDR3 size: 17 residues. Trimming left V 3 bases short and J 1 base short, with 17 bases between. In DNA, the CDR3 is TGTGCCAGCAGCGCCGCTACGAGCAGCCAATCCTACAATGAGCAGTTCTTC. Its protein product is CASSAATSSQSYNEQFF.

The chain combines TRBV19 with TRBJ2-3; 10 bases match TRBD2. Germline CDR1 reads LNHDA; CDR2 reads SQIVND (reference sequence). The V segment lost 4 bases and the J segment 2 bases; nucleotides outside the gene matches: 6. The CDR3 has 16 residues. CDR3 sequence reads: CASSTKAGGYTDTQYF. CDR3 in DNA: TGTGCCAGTAGTACTAAAGCGGGAGGGTACACAGATACGCAGTATTTT.

The chain joins TRBV5-1 to TRBJ2-7; D gene unclear. The CDR3 has 15 residues. V lost 0 bases, J lost 2 bases, and 12 bases lay in between. Per the germline V gene, CDR1 is SGHRS and CDR2 is YFSETQ. CDR3 nucleotides: TGCGCCAGCAGCTTGGGCGTGGACCAGCCCTACGAGCAGTACTTC. Protein sequence: CASSLGVDQPYEQYF.

V usage is TRBV4-3 and J usage is TRBJ1-5; a weak D match, TRBD1 (6 bases). The CDR3 consists of 18 residues. In germline, CDR1 is LGHNA, CDR2 YSLEER. Trimming removed 0 bases from V and 0 bases from J, with 15 bases in between. The CDR3 DNA follows: TGCGCCAGCAGCCAAGATCTAGCCCAGGGGAGTAGCAATCAGCCCCAGCATTTT. It is translated as CASSQDLAQGSSNQPQHF.

A remark on this clone: A junction end diverges from the germline sequence, so it may reflect a read error. V and J are TRBV7-7 and TRBJ2-2; possibly TRBD1 for D (6 bases). Germline values: CDR1 SSHAT, CDR2 FNYEAQ (reference sequence). The CDR3 is made up of 13 amino acids. In DNA, the CDR3 is TGTGCTAGCAGCTCCCAGGGGTCCGGGGAGCTGTTTTTT. This encodes CASSSQGSGELFF.

V and J are TRBV5-6 and TRBJ2-1; D unclear. Trimming shortened V by 0 bases and J by 8 bases, and 3 bases separated the two germline ends. The CDR3 loop spans 11 amino acids. Germline values: CDR1 SGHDT, CDR2 YYEEEE. The DNA for the CDR3 is TGTGCCAGCAGCTTGGAGGATGAGCAGTTCTTC. It encodes CASSLEDEQFF.

The rearrangement links TRBV10-3 to TRBJ2-1; the D gene is possibly TRBD2 (5 bases). CDR1 ENHRY and CDR2 SYGVKD come from the germline V gene. The V end was cut by 10 bases, the J end by 5 bases, with 12 bases between. This CDR3 region has 12 residues. The chain's CDR3 is CATADGNNEQFF. As DNA, the CDR3 is TGTGCCACAGCGGACGGCAACAATGAGCAGTTCTTC.

V usage is TRBV5-5 and J usage is TRBJ2-7, with 7 nucleotides matching TRBD1. The CDR3 consists of 15 residues. Germline values: CDR1 SGHKS, CDR2 YYEKEE (reference sequence). V trimming: 0 bases; J trimming: 0 bases; junction bases outside the gene matches: 3. This chain's CDR3 is CASSLAGDSSYEQYF. DNA of the CDR3: TGTGCCAGCAGCTTGGCCGGGGACAGCTCCTACGAGCAGTACTTC.

The genes are TRBV7-3 and TRBJ2-7; 8 positions agree with TRBD2. Losses at the gene ends were 4 bases for V and 7 bases for J; bases not matched to a gene: 9. CDR1 is SGHTA and CDR2 is FQGTGA in the germline V gene. The CDR3 covers 14 residues. The CDR3 region has the DNA TGTGCCAGCAGCTCGACAGCGGGAGCTCGAGAGCAGTACTTC. Protein sequence: CASSSTAGAREQYF. The full variable domain, its missing parts supplied by reference TRBV7-3 and TRBJ2-7, is GAGVSQTPSNKVTEKGKYVELRCDPISGHTALYWYRQSLGQGPEFLIYFQGTGAADDSGLPNDRFFAVRPEGSVSTLKIQRTERGDSAVYLCASSSTAGAREQYFGPGTRLTVT.

The chain uses TRBV7-2 and TRBJ2-1, with D unclear. Trimming took 1 base from V and 0 from J, leaving 7 bases between them. The CDR3 is 15 amino acids. Germline values: CDR1 SGHTA, CDR2 FQGNSA. CDR3 in DNA: TGTGCCAGCAGCTTAGAGAGTACCTCCTACAATGAGCAGTTCTTC. It specifies CASSLESTSYNEQFF.

The J gene is TRBJ2-2, the V gene TRBV5-4, with TRBD1 matching over 7 bases. The CDR3 is made up of 14 amino acids. The junction had 5 bases not matched to a gene; V was cut back by 5 bases and J by 4 bases. Germline V gives CDR1 SGHNT, CDR2 YYREEE (reference sequence). The CDR3: CASSFTGVTGELFF. The CDR3, as DNA: TGTGCCAGCAGTTTTACAGGGGTCACCGGGGAGCTGTTTTTT.

This sequence joins TRBV7-9 and TRBJ1-5; D might be TRBD1 (5 bases). The CDR3 contains 15 residues. V was clipped by 5 bases and J by 0 bases, with 11 bases between them. CDR1 is SEHNR, CDR2 FQNEAQ, per germline (reference sequence). The CDR3 DNA sequence: TGTGCCAGCAGCCCAGGGCCAGATAGCAATCAGCCCCAGCATTTT. Translating it yields CASSPGPDSNQPQHF.

The chain carries TRBV2 and TRBJ2-7; maybe TRBD2 (6 bases). CDR1 is SNHLY, CDR2 FYNNEI, per germline. This CDR3 is 12 amino acids long. The V end lost 6 bases, the J end lost 2 bases, and 8 bases lay between the germline ends. CDR3 nucleotides: TGTGCCAGCAGGGAGGGCCCCTACGAGCAGTACTTC. This encodes CASREGPYEQYF.

Details on this clone: A single base is all that separates this from a far larger clone, so a read error is likely. This chain uses TRBV27 with TRBJ2-2; 7 nucleotides agree with TRBD1. The J segment lost 2 bases and the V segment lost 6 bases, leaving 6 bases of the junction unmatched. Germline-derived CDR1 and CDR2 are MNHEY and SMNVEV (reference sequence). The CDR3 contains 15 residues. The DNA for the CDR3 is TGTGCCAGCAGCTTAGACAGGGCCAACACCGGGGAGCTGTTTTTT. Translation gives CASSLDRANTGELFF.

Turning to this clone: The final CDR3 position lacks the conserved phenylalanine or tryptophan, pointing to a likely read error. The gene calls are TRBV7-2 and TRBJ1-5; D not resolved. Trimming stripped 5 bases from V and 5 bases from J, with 13 bases between. The CDR3 runs to 14 residues. Germline CDR1 reads SGHTA; CDR2 reads FQGNSA. The CDR3 sequence is CASSPTHGHQPQHL. For the CDR3, the DNA is TGTGCCAGCAGCCCAACCCACGGCCATCAGCCCCAGCATCTT.

This clone appeared a few times. CDR3: CAISLSPDTLNTEAFF. The CDR3 DNA reads TGTGCCATCAGTCTATCTCCGGACACACTGAACACTGAAGCTTTCTTT. The chain recombines TRBV10-3 with TRBJ1-1, with TRBD1 as a possible D gene (5 bases). Deletions cut 5 bases from V and 0 bases from J, with 16 bases between. Germline V gene data show CDR1 as ENHRY and CDR2 as SYGVKD. There are 16 residues in the CDR3.

The chain links TRBV30 to TRBJ2-3; 7 nucleotides agree with TRBD2. Germline assignment: CDR1 GTSNPN and CDR2 SVGIG (reference sequence). The CDR3 extends over 14 amino acids. V dropped 4 bases and J dropped 4; count of bases not matched to a gene: 8. The CDR3, as DNA: TGTGCCTGGACTCACGGGAGGCCATCAGATACGCAGTATTTT. This translates into CAWTHGRPSDTQYF.

This clone was seen only a few times. This chain connects TRBV5-4 to TRBJ2-5, with TRBD2 matching 7 bases. This CDR3 comprises 13 residues. From germline, CDR1 is SGHNT and CDR2 YYREEE (reference sequence). The V gene end was trimmed by 2 bases and the J gene end by 7 bases; junction bases not matched to a gene: 5. The CDR3 loop reads CASSFERDGTQYF. The CDR3 region has the DNA TGTGCCAGCAGCTTTGAGCGGGACGGGACCCAGTACTTC.

This CDR3 reads CASSGQQYSNQPQHF. CDR3 sequence (DNA): TGTGCCAGCAGCGGACAGCAGTATAGCAATCAGCCCCAGCATTTT. The V and J genes are TRBV6-1 and TRBJ1-5; D perhaps matches TRBD1 (6 bases). Trimming shortened V by 6 bases and J by 0 bases, and 12 bases separated the two germline ends. The CDR3 runs to 15 residues. The V gene's germline CDR1 is MNHNS and CDR2 SASEGT.

The chain has TRBV29-1 and TRBJ1-5, with D possibly matching TRBD1 (6 bases). Trimming left V 7 bases short and J 0 bases short, with 10 bases between. The CDR3 consists of 13 residues. Germline assignment: CDR1 SQVTM and CDR2 ANQGSEA. The CDR3 DNA sequence: TGCAGCGCCAAACAGGGTAGCAATCAGCCCCAGCATTTT. Translation gives CSAKQGSNQPQHF.